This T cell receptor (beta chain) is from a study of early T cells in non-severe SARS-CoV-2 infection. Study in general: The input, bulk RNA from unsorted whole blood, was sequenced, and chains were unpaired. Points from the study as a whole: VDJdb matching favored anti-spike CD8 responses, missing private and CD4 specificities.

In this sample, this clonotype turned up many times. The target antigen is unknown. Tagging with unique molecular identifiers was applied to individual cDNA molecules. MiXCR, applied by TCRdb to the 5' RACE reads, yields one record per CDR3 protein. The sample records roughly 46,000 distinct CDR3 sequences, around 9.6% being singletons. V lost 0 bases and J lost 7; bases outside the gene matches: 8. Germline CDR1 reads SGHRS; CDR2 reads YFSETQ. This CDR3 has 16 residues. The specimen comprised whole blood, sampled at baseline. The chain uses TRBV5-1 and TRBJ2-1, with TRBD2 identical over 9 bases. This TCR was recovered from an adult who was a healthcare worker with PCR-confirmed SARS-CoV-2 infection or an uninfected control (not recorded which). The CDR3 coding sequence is TGCGCCAGCAGCTTGGCCGTGAATAGCGGGAGTAATGAGCAGTTCTTC. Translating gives CASSLAVNSGSNEQFF. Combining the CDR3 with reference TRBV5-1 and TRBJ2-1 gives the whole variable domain KAGVTQTPRYLIKTRGQQVTLSCSPISGHRSVSWYQQTPGQGLQFLFEYFSETQRNKGNFPGRFSGRQFSNSRSEMNVSTLELGDSALYLCASSLAVNSGSNEQFFGPGTRLTVL.